The clone carrying this T cell receptor (beta chain) showed up just a few times. What it binds is not known. This record belongs to a study of cytomegalovirus exposure and HLA in healthy donors. Study-level findings and limits: Analysis was carried out at a later point, and it linked a missense DCLRE1C variant to TCR beta V- and J-gene trimming. TRBV6-2, TRBV6-3 and some other V segments were unresolvable in 87-base-pair reads.

The PCR contained 60 Vbeta and 13 Jbeta primers. The data were produced by immunoSEQ multiplex PCR, yet TCRdb's version contains in-frame clones alone and is incomplete. The data show 150,000 or so clones, with approximately 70% seen just once and 2% to 2.5% held by the top ten. Germline CDR1 is MRHNA and CDR2 is SNTAGT. V shed 6 bases and J 6 bases; nucleotides not matched to a gene: 10. This CDR3 has 15 residues. Sequencing was performed on PBMCs. This clonotype was sampled from a woman in her sixties or seventies in good health and CMV-seropositive. The rearrangement uses TRBV6-4 and TRBJ1-2, with TRBD1 matching over 10 bases. Here the CDR3 reads CASSMTGGSRNGYTF. CDR3 DNA sequence: TGTGCCAGCAGCATGACAGGGGGCTCTAGGAATGGCTACACCTTC.